This T cell receptor beta chain was identified during a study of blood T cell repertoires in COVID-19. Study-level background: Both acute and convalescent COVID-19 samples were obtained from the United States, Italy and Spain.

This CDR3 has 15 residues. Germline-derived CDR1 and CDR2 are MDHEN and SYDVKM. Trimming shortened V by 6 bases and J by 5 bases, and 19 bases separated the two germline ends. Per the original methods: Reference gene primer amplification gave nucleated cell count estimates. Sequencing used immunoSEQ multiplex PCR; TCRdb keeps in-frame clones, though not all of them. V, J and clone size reflect that table, while D and trimming were determined from the DNA. The sample shows around 34,000 clones, roughly 85% of them seen only once. The sequence came from a man aged 50 or older with acute or convalescent COVID-19. This chain links TRBV28 with TRBJ1-2, with no clear D. The specimen was peripheral blood. The CDR3 nucleotides are TGTGCCAGCAGATATTCTCAGAGGCGCGAGTATGGCTACACCTTC. Translating gives CASRYSQRREYGYTF.